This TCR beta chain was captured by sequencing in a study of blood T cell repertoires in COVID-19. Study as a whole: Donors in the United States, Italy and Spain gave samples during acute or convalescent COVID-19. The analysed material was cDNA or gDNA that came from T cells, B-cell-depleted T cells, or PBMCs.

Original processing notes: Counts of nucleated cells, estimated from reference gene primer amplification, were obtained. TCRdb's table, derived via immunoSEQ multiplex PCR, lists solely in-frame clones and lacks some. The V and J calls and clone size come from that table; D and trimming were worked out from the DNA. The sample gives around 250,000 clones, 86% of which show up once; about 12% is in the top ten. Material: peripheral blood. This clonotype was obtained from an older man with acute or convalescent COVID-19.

CDR3: CSVQESSYNEQFF. The CDR3 DNA is TGCAGCGTACAGGAGAGCTCCTACAATGAGCAGTTCTTC. V gene TRBV29-1 combines with J gene TRBJ2-1; D is possibly TRBD1 (5 bases). CDR3 length: 13 amino acids. Trimming stripped 6 bases from V and 0 bases from J, with 9 bases between. The germline V gene has CDR1 SQVTM and CDR2 ANQGSEA.